The entry that follows covers one TCR beta chain sequence. Exclusions: uncontrolled infection, other autoimmune disease, pregnancy, lactation. The J segment lost 4 bases and the V segment lost 5 bases, leaving 7 bases of the junction unmatched. This CDR3 has 16 residues. Germline lookup yields CDR1 SGHAT and CDR2 FQNNGV. This entry is derived from a study of T cells in Graves' hyperthyroidism and ophthalmopathy. What was amplified from RNA transcripts were TCR beta CDR3 regions. Researchers ran a first-round RT-PCR on the TCR CDR3 using the HTBI primer set. TCRdb recomputed calls from the multiplex PCR reads with MiXCR, one row per CDR3 protein. The sample consists of 640,000 or so distinct CDR3 sequences, 13% to 15% of them appearing once.

The sequencing sample was made of blood. The clonotype was recovered from a woman younger than 35 with Graves' ophthalmopathy. The J gene is TRBJ2-3, the V gene TRBV11-2; 12 bases are shared with TRBD2. The CDR3 reads CASSPTSGSISDTQYF. The CDR3, as DNA: TGTGCCAGCAGCCCGACTAGCGGGAGTATCTCAGATACGCAGTATTTT.